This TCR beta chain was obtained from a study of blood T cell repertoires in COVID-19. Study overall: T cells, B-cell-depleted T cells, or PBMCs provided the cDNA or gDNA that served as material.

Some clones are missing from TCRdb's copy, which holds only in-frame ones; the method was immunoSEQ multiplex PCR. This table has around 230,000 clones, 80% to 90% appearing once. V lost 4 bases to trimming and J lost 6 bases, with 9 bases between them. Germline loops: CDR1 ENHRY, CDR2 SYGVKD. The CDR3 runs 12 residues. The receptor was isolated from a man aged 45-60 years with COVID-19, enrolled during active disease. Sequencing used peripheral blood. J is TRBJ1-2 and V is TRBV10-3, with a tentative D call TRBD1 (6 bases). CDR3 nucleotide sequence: TGTGCCATCAGTGGGACAGCGAATGGCTACACCTTC. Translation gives CAISGTANGYTF.